Listed below are T cell receptor beta chains from one sample, sequenced in a study of shared clonotypes between healthy human individuals. Sequenced by immunoSEQ multiplex PCR; TCRdb stores in-frame clones only, minus some. Altogether millions of clones are present, around nine tenths being singletons, with the ten largest covering around 0.14%. Sample: naive CD4+ T cells sorted from blood. These TCRs come from a man aged 18 to 29 in good health. The CDR3 runs from the conserved cysteine through the conserved F or W. The order of the fields is clone size, V gene, J gene, D gene, CDR3 protein, CDR3 DNA. D genes are given only for firm matches. Some rows have no size entry. The others give once, few or many, or a class for an expanded clone.

clone_size: -; v_call: TRBV2; j_call: TRBJ1-5; d_call: -; cdr3_aa: CASSEDQVTGRNQPQHF; cdr3_nt: TGTGCCAGCAGTGAAGACCAGGTGACAGGTCGCAATCAGCCCCAGCATTTT
clone_size: -; v_call: TRBV7-8; j_call: TRBJ1-4; d_call: -; cdr3_aa: CASSLKGSTNEKLFF; cdr3_nt: TGTGCCAGCAGCTTAAAGGGGTCAACTAATGAAAAACTGTTTTTT
clone_size: -; v_call: TRBV4-1; j_call: TRBJ1-1; d_call: TRBD1; cdr3_aa: CASSQDRGWNTEAFF; cdr3_nt: TGCGCCAGCAGCCAAGACAGGGGGTGGAACACTGAAGCTTTCTTT
clone_size: -; v_call: TRBV9; j_call: TRBJ2-7; d_call: -; cdr3_aa: CASSVGASETYEQYF; cdr3_nt: TGTGCCAGCAGCGTAGGGGCTAGCGAAACCTACGAGCAGTACTTC
clone_size: -; v_call: TRBV4-1; j_call: TRBJ2-1; d_call: TRBD2; cdr3_aa: CASSYWTSGAYNEQFF; cdr3_nt: TGCGCCAGCAGCTACTGGACTAGCGGGGCCTACAATGAGCAGTTCTTC
clone_size: -; v_call: TRBV5-4; j_call: TRBJ1-5; d_call: -; cdr3_aa: CASSLVDLGENQPQHF; cdr3_nt: TGTGCCAGCAGCCTGGTGGACCTAGGGGAAAATCAGCCCCAGCATTTT
clone_size: once; v_call: TRBV19; j_call: TRBJ2-7; d_call: -; cdr3_aa: CASSITTGPYEQYF; cdr3_nt: TGTGCCAGTAGTATAACGACAGGACCCTACGAGCAGTACTTC
clone_size: -; v_call: TRBV30; j_call: TRBJ2-3; d_call: TRBD2; cdr3_aa: CAWSAGTSGTDTRYF; cdr3_nt: TGTGCCTGGAGTGCCGGGACTAGCGGCACAGATACGCGGTATTTT
clone_size: -; v_call: TRBV18; j_call: TRBJ1-5; d_call: TRBD1; cdr3_aa: CASATGINQPQHF; cdr3_nt: TGTGCCAGCGCGACAGGGATCAATCAGCCCCAGCATTTT
clone_size: -; v_call: TRBV9; j_call: TRBJ2-6; d_call: TRBD1; cdr3_aa: CASSPKAGGQPLSGANVLTF; cdr3_nt: TGTGCCAGCAGCCCCAAAGCTGGGGGACAGCCCCTCTCTGGGGCCAACGTCCTGACTTTC
clone_size: -; v_call: TRBV5-4; j_call: TRBJ1-3; d_call: -; cdr3_aa: CASSLDKGTIYF; cdr3_nt: TGTGCCAGCAGCTTGGATAAGGGCACCATATATTTT
clone_size: -; v_call: TRBV6-4; j_call: TRBJ1-2; d_call: -; cdr3_aa: CATSRGPGGYGYTF; cdr3_nt: TGTGCCACCTCCCGGGGACCGGGCGGCTATGGCTACACCTTC
clone_size: -; v_call: TRBV6-6; j_call: TRBJ1-2; d_call: TRBD1; cdr3_aa: CASRKQGAQDYGYTF; cdr3_nt: TGTGCCAGCAGGAAACAGGGGGCGCAGGACTATGGCTACACCTTC
clone_size: -; v_call: TRBV7-9; j_call: TRBJ1-5; d_call: TRBD1; cdr3_aa: CASYSGTGPFSNQPQHF; cdr3_nt: TGTGCCAGCTACTCCGGGACAGGACCCTTTAGCAATCAGCCCCAGCATTTT